This TCR beta chain was captured in a study of regulatory T cells in long-lasting Graves disease. Across the whole study: Under 3 months of antithyroid drugs had been taken by newly diagnosed Graves' patients. Notes on the study in general: Persistent disease was associated with favored TRBV28 usage and with favored use of TRBJ1-2 and TRBJ2-5. Thyroid tissue was not sampled; only peripheral blood was.

The authors built TCR beta libraries using iRepertoire HTBI primers and Arm-PCR of CDR3 regions. In TCRdb, the multiplex PCR reads were re-called with MiXCR into one record per CDR3 protein. The table shows approximately 350,000 distinct CDR3 sequences, with 10% to 15% occurring only once. Indicated time point: newly diagnosed GD, antithyroid drugs for less than 3 months. RNA from PBMCs was the source of the TCR library. CDR3 length: 15 residues. Germline V CDR1 and CDR2: SGHVS, FQNEAQ. The V gene end was trimmed by 4 bases and the J gene end by 7 bases; junction bases not matched to a gene: 9. This clonotype was observed at least ten times. Its antigen is unidentified. These data also formed part of another study, on T cells in Graves' hyperthyroidism and ophthalmopathy. That study reports: A median about 6.5 months before onset, the model predicted ophthalmopathy.

The source was peripheral blood mononuclear cells (PBMCs), collected at new diagnosis, from a patient treated with antithyroid drugs. This chain links TRBV7-8 with TRBJ1-4, with 7 bases lining up with TRBD1. This clonotype originated in a woman between 18 and 29 years old with Graves disease. Here the CDR3 reads CASSSLQGVGEKLFF. CDR3 nucleotides: TGTGCCAGCAGCTCCCTCCAGGGGGTGGGTGAAAAACTGTTTTTT.